One and the same sample provided the 10 T cell receptor beta chains below, sequenced in a study of blood T cell repertoires in COVID-19. Sequencing was performed with immunoSEQ multiplex PCR; in TCRdb, only in-frame clones are kept and a portion is missing. The table shows 150,000 to 200,000 clones, with more than 75% occurring only once. The source material was peripheral blood. Receptors originate from a young woman who had recovered from COVID-19.

The J gene is TRBJ2-3, the V gene TRBV19; 8 bases are a match to TRBD1. Trimming took 4 bases from V and 0 from J; bases not matched to a gene: 3. This CDR3 spans 15 amino acids. Germline values: CDR1 LNHDA, CDR2 SQIVND (reference sequence). DNA for the CDR3: TGTGCCAGTAGTACGACAGGGGCTAGCACAGATACGCAGTATTTT. Encoded protein: CASSTTGASTDTQYF.

The V gene is TRBV27, the J gene TRBJ2-7, with a possible D match to TRBD1 (6 bases). This CDR3 has 17 amino acids. The V gene lost 5 bases and the J gene lost 5 bases, with 25 bases spanning the gap. Germline V lookup: CDR1 MNHEY, CDR2 SMNVEV (reference sequence). The CDR3 loop reads CASSQAPNREAPNEQYV. Here the CDR3 DNA reads TGTGCCAGCAGTCAGGCCCCGAACAGGGAAGCTCCCAACGAGCAGTACGTC.

CDR3 amino acids: CASSIQGGSNQPQHF. The DNA for the CDR3 is TGTGCCAGCAGCATCCAGGGGGGCAGCAATCAGCCCCAGCATTTT. The rearrangement uses TRBV5-4 and TRBJ1-5; 7 bases agree with TRBD1. The CDR3 is 15 amino acids. The germline V gene encodes CDR1 SGHNT and CDR2 YYREEE (reference sequence). With 4 bases clipped from V and 1 base from J, the junction kept 5 bases outside the gene matches.

The rearrangement uses TRBV4-3 and TRBJ2-3; weak D call: TRBD2 (5 bases). The CDR3 is made up of 14 amino acids. Per the germline V gene, CDR1 is LGHNA and CDR2 is YSLEER. The V and J ends lost 0 bases and 10 bases respectively, with 14 bases between them. CDR3 sequence: CASSQDRQTSSQYF. The CDR3 DNA reads as TGCGCCAGCAGCCAAGATCGGCAAACTAGTTCGCAGTATTTT.

The chain combines TRBV24-1 with TRBJ2-1; tentatively, D is TRBD2 (5 bases). In germline, CDR1 is KGHDR, CDR2 SFDVKD. The CDR3 totals 16 residues. The V and J ends lost 7 bases and 0 bases respectively, with 15 bases between them. CDR3 protein: CATSLSWTDSYNEQFF. The CDR3 region has the DNA TGTGCCACCAGCCTTTCCTGGACTGACTCCTACAATGAGCAGTTCTTC.

The chain is built from TRBV7-2 and TRBJ2-3; TRBD1 might be the D (7 bases). The V end lost 4 bases, the J end lost 2 bases, and 16 bases lay between the germline ends. Germline V gene sequence: CDR1 SGHTA, CDR2 FQGNSA. CDR3 length: 16 residues. The CDR3 DNA reads TGTGCCAGCAGCTCTCGGAGGGACAGATTCACAGATACGCAGTATTTT. Its translation: CASSSRRDRFTDTQYF.

This chain links TRBV7-2 with TRBJ2-7; perhaps TRBD1 as D (5 bases). V lost 0 bases, J lost 1 base, and 7 bases lay in between. This CDR3 has 14 amino acids. Germline-derived CDR1 and CDR2 are SGHTA and FQGNSA. In DNA form, the CDR3 reads TGTGCCAGCAGCTTAGCCCCAGGGTCCTACGAGCAGTACGTC. Translation gives CASSLAPGSYEQYV.

This clone was seen a few times. The V call is TRBV5-6, the J call TRBJ1-1; 7 bases agree with TRBD1. The ends lost 6 bases at V and 1 base at J; junction bases unmatched: 12. From germline, CDR1 is SGHDT and CDR2 YYEEEE. This CDR3 is built from 16 residues. The CDR3 DNA reads as TGTGCCAGCACGCGCTACAGGGGAATTTCGAACACTGAAGCTTTCTTT. Translating gives CASTRYRGISNTEAFF.

The chain joins TRBV7-6 to TRBJ2-5; 8 positions agree with TRBD2. CDR3 length: 16 residues. The germline V gene has CDR1 SGHVS and CDR2 FNYEAQ. Trimming cost V 3 bases and J 4 bases; bases outside gene matches: 10. CDR3 sequence (DNA): TGTGCCAGCAGCTTCATAACGGGGGGGCCCGGAGAGACCCAGTACTTC. Translation gives CASSFITGGPGETQYF.

This clone was seen a single time. The chain carries TRBV6-5 and TRBJ2-3; weak D call: TRBD2 (6 bases). This CDR3 spans 15 amino acids. V was trimmed by 6 bases and J by 9 bases, leaving 22 bases between them. Germline V gene sequence: CDR1 MNHEY, CDR2 SVGAGI. The CDR3 sequence: CASRSGLLSAETQYF. CDR3 DNA: TGTGCCAGCAGAAGCGGACTACTCTCCGCGGAGACGCAGTATTTT.